The 15 T cell receptor beta chains in this list originate from one sample, sequenced in a study of response to subunit inactivated influenza vaccine. In TCRdb, the RT-PCR reads were re-called with MiXCR into one record per CDR3 protein. The sample records hundreds of thousands of distinct CDR3 sequences, 9.5% to 13% being singletons. This specimen was PBMCs from blood, taken roughly 6 weeks after vaccination. The source of these receptors is a man between 50 and 59 years old who received an inactivated influenza vaccine.

This clonotype was seen repeatedly, ten times or more. The rearrangement joins TRBV5-1 to TRBJ2-2; 12 bases align to TRBD2. This CDR3 is 17 amino acids long. V trimming: 1 base; J trimming: 0 bases; junction bases outside the gene matches: 1. From germline, CDR1 is SGHRS and CDR2 YFSETQ. The CDR3 sequence: CASSLRTSGTNTGELFF. DNA of the CDR3: TGCGCCAGCAGCTTGAGGACTAGCGGGACGAACACCGGGGAGCTGTTTTTT.

This clonotype appeared a few times. V is TRBV6-2 or TRBV6-3 and J is TRBJ2-5; D is ambiguous. Trimming cost V 7 bases and J 4 bases, with 7 bases left between them. Germline CDR1 MNHEY, CDR2 SVGEGT. The CDR3 is 11 amino acids. This chain's CDR3 is CASKFGETQYF. In DNA form, the CDR3 reads TGTGCCAGCAAATTCGGAGAGACCCAGTACTTC.

In this sample, this clonotype turned up many times. The CDR3 reads CSAQGLAAYEQYF. The CDR3 bases are TGCAGTGCGCAAGGACTAGCGGCATACGAGCAGTACTTC. The rearrangement links TRBV20-1 to TRBJ2-7, with 10 bases aligning to TRBD2. Germline CDR1 DFQATT, CDR2 SNEGSKA (reference sequence). V lost 6 bases to trimming and J lost 4 bases; unmatched junction nucleotides: 6. CDR3 size: 13 residues.

In this sample, this clonotype turned up a few times. This rearrangement joins TRBV5-1 to TRBJ2-6; 7 bases fit TRBD2. CDR1 is SGHRS, CDR2 YFSETQ, per germline. CDR3 length: 16 amino acids. V lost 3 bases to trimming and J lost 2 bases; unmatched junction nucleotides: 5. CDR3 loop: CASSSPRGAGANVLTF. The CDR3 coding sequence is TGCGCCAGCAGCTCCCCTCGGGGGGCTGGGGCCAACGTCCTGACTTTC.

This clonotype was counted between two and nine times. This sequence joins TRBV27 and TRBJ2-7; D remains ambiguous. Germline CDR1 and CDR2: MNHEY and SMNVEV (reference sequence). The CDR3 contains 13 residues. V lost 5 bases and J 0 bases, leaving 8 bases between the germline ends. The chain's CDR3 is CASSPLASYEQYF. In DNA, the CDR3 is TGTGCCAGCAGTCCCCTCGCCTCCTACGAGCAGTACTTC.

This clonotype was picked up many times. The chain couples TRBV20-1 to TRBJ1-2; the match to TRBD1 covers 9 bases. CDR1 is DFQATT and CDR2 is SNEGSKA in the germline V gene (reference sequence). The CDR3 covers 15 residues. The junction had 8 bases not matched to a gene; V was cut back by 3 bases and J by 3 bases. The DNA of the CDR3 is TGCAGTGCTAGTTCGGGGACAGGGATCGACTATGGCTACACCTTC. Translation: CSASSGTGIDYGYTF.

The rearrangement links TRBV12-2 to TRBJ2-1; the table assigns TRBD2, which was not confirmed against the DNA. TRBV12-2 is a pseudogene. The CDR3 covers 16 residues. The CDR3: CASRFSYTSGSPEQFF. The CDR3 DNA is TGTGCAAGTCGCTTCAGTTATACTAGCGGGAGCCCTGAGCAGTTCTTC.

This clonotype was detected only a few times. The chain employs TRBV5-1 and TRBJ2-1, with 10 bases matching TRBD2. Germline trimming cut 4 bases from V and 4 bases from J; bases unmatched to any gene: 8. Looked up from germline, CDR1 is SGHRS and CDR2 is YFSETQ. The CDR3 is 16 residues long. CDR3 sequence (DNA): TGCGCCAGCAGCCTTAGCGGGGGGTCTCTATACAATGAGCAGTTCTTC. Protein product: CASSLSGGSLYNEQFF. Full variable domain (remainder filled in from reference TRBV5-1 and TRBJ2-1): KAGVTQTPRYLIKTRGQQVTLSCSPISGHRSVSWYQQTPGQGLQFLFEYFSETQRNKGNFPGRFSGRQFSNSRSEMNVSTLELGDSALYLCASSLSGGSLYNEQFFGPGTRLTVL.

This clonotype has only a few counts. This chain uses TRBV12-3 or TRBV12-4 with TRBJ2-1; 8 bases are a match to TRBD2. V was clipped by 4 bases and J by 2 bases; unmatched bases: 10. This CDR3 contains 17 residues. This CDR3 is CASSSSGGTGTYNEQFF. DNA for the CDR3: TGTGCCAGCAGTTCCTCGGGGGGGACGGGGACCTACAATGAGCAGTTCTTC.

This clonotype was counted a few times. The J gene is TRBJ2-1, the V gene TRBV3-1, with 10 positions matching TRBD2. Germline V gene lookup returns CDR1 LGHDT and CDR2 YNNKEL (reference sequence). With 2 bases clipped from V and 3 bases from J, the junction kept 1 base outside the gene matches. The CDR3 covers 15 residues. The CDR3 nucleotides are TGTGCCAGCAGCCAACAGCGGGGGGGCTACAATGAGCAGTTCTTC. Its translation: CASSQQRGGYNEQFF.

This clonotype was picked up a small number of times. This sequence joins TRBV14 and TRBJ2-2, with 7 bases matching TRBD2. Germline CDR1 SGHDN, CDR2 FVKESK. V lost 4 bases to trimming and J lost 0 bases; unmatched junction nucleotides: 5. The CDR3 is 16 residues long. The CDR3 spells CASSPRGRANTGELFF. The DNA for the CDR3 is TGTGCCAGCAGCCCGCGGGGGAGGGCGAACACCGGGGAGCTGTTTTTT.

The gene calls are TRBV9 and TRBJ2-4, with D tentatively TRBD2 (6 bases). The CDR3 has 16 residues. The germline CDR1 and CDR2 sequences are SGDLS and YYNGEE. V gave up 4 bases and J gave up 5 bases, with 19 bases separating them. CDR3 DNA sequence: TGTGCCAGCAGCTCCCCACCTGGGGGGTCCCAAAACATTCAGTACTTC. It is translated as CASSSPPGGSQNIQYF.

This clonotype was seen only a few times. The chain links TRBV6-1 to TRBJ2-5; TRBD2 agrees at 12 bases. The CDR3 totals 14 residues. Germline V CDR1 and CDR2: MNHNS, SASEGT. The V and J ends lost 9 bases and 4 bases, in that order; junction bases with no gene match: 6. The CDR3 DNA sequence: TGTGCCAGTAGGGGACTAGCGGGTGGAGAGACCCAGTACTTC. Translating it yields CASRGLAGGETQYF.

The chain employs TRBV20-1 and TRBJ2-5; TRBD2 aligns across 11 bases. CDR3 length: 14 residues. V lost 6 bases to trimming and J lost 4 bases; unmatched junction nucleotides: 7. The germline V gene has CDR1 DFQATT and CDR2 SNEGSKA (reference sequence). CDR3 sequence reads: CSAELAGAGETQYF. DNA for the CDR3: TGCAGTGCAGAACTAGCGGGGGCTGGAGAGACCCAGTACTTC.

The genes are TRBV4-1 and TRBJ1-2; TRBD1 matches at 9 bases. The trim removed 2 bases at V and 7 bases at J, leaving 5 bases unmatched. Germline V gene data show CDR1 as MGHRA and CDR2 as YSYEKL. CDR3 length equals 14 residues. The CDR3 DNA sequence: TGCGCCAGCAGCCAACGGACAGGGGTGACTGGCTACACCTTC. Translation: CASSQRTGVTGYTF.